The clone carrying this T cell receptor (beta chain) was observed at least ten times. Its antigen is unknown. This sample was included in a study of T cells in Graves' hyperthyroidism and ophthalmopathy. General study findings and limits: Also found in blood were most expanded thyroid clonotypes above 0.001. Model output signaled ophthalmopathy a median about seven months ahead of onset.

TCR beta CDR3 regions were amplified from RNA. A set of HTBI primers served as the primers for a first-round RT-PCR of the TCR CDR3. TCRdb ran MiXCR on the multiplex PCR reads and lists one entry per CDR3 protein. The sample lists about 600,000 distinct CDR3 sequences; 14% were seen once. CDR1 is DFQATT, CDR2 SNEGSKA, per germline (reference sequence). This CDR3 contains 15 residues. Trimming took 6 bases from V and 2 from J, leaving 18 bases between them. The sequenced material came from blood. V gene TRBV20-1 combines with J gene TRBJ2-3; perhaps TRBD1 as D (6 bases). The clonotype was recovered from a woman aged 18-29 years with Graves' ophthalmopathy. For the CDR3, the DNA is TGCAGTGCGCCCGGGACACTTGGAGTCACAGATACGCAGTATTTT. It codes for CSAPGTLGVTDTQYF.